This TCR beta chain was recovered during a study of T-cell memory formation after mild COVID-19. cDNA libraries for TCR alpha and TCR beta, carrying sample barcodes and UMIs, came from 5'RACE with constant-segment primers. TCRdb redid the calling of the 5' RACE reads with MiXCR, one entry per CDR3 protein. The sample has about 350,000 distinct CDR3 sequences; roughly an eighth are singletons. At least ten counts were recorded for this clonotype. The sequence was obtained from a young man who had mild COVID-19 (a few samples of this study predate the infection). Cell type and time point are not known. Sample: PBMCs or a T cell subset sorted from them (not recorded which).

CDR3 nucleotides: TGTGCCAGCAGCTTGGGAGTCAGGACAGATACGCAGTATTTT. It encodes CASSLGVRTDTQYF. The chain recombines TRBV5-8 with TRBJ2-3; D unclear. The CDR3 runs to 14 residues. The germline V and J ends were trimmed by 0 bases and 3 bases, with 8 bases remaining between them. Germline assignment: CDR1 SGHTS and CDR2 YDEGEE.